Listed below are T cell receptor beta chains from one sample, sequenced in a study of CD8+ T cells in alopecia areata. Sequenced by immunoSEQ multiplex PCR; TCRdb stores in-frame clones only, minus some. The table has roughly 200,000 clones, more than 30% seen once; the top ten hold around 0.48%. Sample: CD4+ T cells sorted from blood, taken around week 30, from a patient treated with tofacitinib. The origin of the receptors is a human donor with alopecia areata. CDR3s include the opening cysteine and the closing phenylalanine or tryptophan. A D gene is named only where the DNA matches it firmly. Only some rows state a clone size, as once, few, many or a class for expanded clones.

NA	TRBJ2-6	TRBV23-1	NA	CASSRRSGANVLTF	TGCGCCAGCAGTCGGCGCTCTGGGGCCAACGTCCTGACTTTC
many	TRBJ1-1	TRBV7-9	TRBD1	CASSTYRGNTEAFF	TGTGCCAGCAGCACCTACAGGGGAAACACTGAAGCTTTCTTT
NA	TRBJ1-5	TRBV4-2	NA	CASSQDDLSDQPQHF	TGTGCCAGCAGCCAAGATGACTTATCGGATCAGCCCCAGCATTTT
few	TRBJ2-1	TRBV6-5	NA	CASSYSAYNEQFF	TGTGCCAGCAGTTACTCGGCCTACAATGAGCAGTTCTTC
NA	TRBJ1-1	TRBV19	NA	CASSTNLGTEAFF	TGTGCCAGTAGTACCAATTTAGGCACTGAAGCTTTCTTT
few	TRBJ1-4	TRBV11-2	TRBD1	CASSLDRDEKLFF	TGTGCCAGCAGCTTGGACAGGGATGAAAAACTGTTTTTT
few	TRBJ1-5	TRBV29-1	NA	CSVAPAPNQPQHF	TGCAGCGTTGCCCCAGCGCCGAATCAGCCCCAGCATTTT
NA	TRBJ1-2	TRBV5-1	NA	CASSPGNPEYGYTF	TGCGCCAGCAGCCCCGGGAATCCGGAATATGGCTACACCTTC
NA	TRBJ1-1	TRBV7-3	NA	CASSFGGETEAFF	TGTGCCAGCAGCTTTGGGGGGGAAACTGAAGCTTTCTTT
few	TRBJ2-1	TRBV7-3	TRBD2	CASSSGLAHEQFF	TGTGCCAGCAGCTCCGGACTAGCGCATGAGCAGTTCTTC
few	TRBJ2-2	TRBV30	NA	CAWSVRRQRYTGELFF	TGTGCCTGGAGTGTACGTAGGCAGCGATACACCGGGGAGCTGTTTTTT
NA	TRBJ1-1	TRBV13	NA	CASSLHGGLAFF	TGTGCCAGCAGCTTACATGGAGGGCTAGCTTTCTTT
few	TRBJ2-3	TRBV4-2	NA	CASSLDSTDTQYF	TGTGCCAGCAGCCTTGATAGCACAGATACGCAGTATTTT
NA	TRBJ2-6	TRBV29-1	NA	CGTQISGANGLTF	TGCGGAACACAGATCTCTGGGGCCAACGGCCTGACTTTC
few	TRBJ1-5	TRBV28	NA	CASKTQNQPQHF	TGTGCCAGCAAAACACAAAATCAGCCCCAGCATTTT
few	TRBJ2-7	TRBV30	NA	CAWSPRGRGGYEQYF	TGTGCCTGGAGCCCCAGGGGCAGGGGTGGCTACGAGCAGTACTTC
few	TRBJ2-3	TRBV7-9	TRBD2	CASSLAGAPDTQYF	TGTGCCAGCAGCCTAGCGGGAGCCCCCGATACGCAGTATTTT
few	TRBJ2-7	TRBV14	NA	CASSQDPGSWTTYEQYF	TGTGCCAGCAGCCAAGATCCGGGGTCGTGGACTACCTACGAGCAGTACTTC
NA	TRBJ2-1	TRBV9	TRBD2	CASSPGLAGVSEQFF	TGTGCCAGCAGCCCGGGACTAGCGGGAGTCAGTGAGCAGTTCTTC
NA	TRBJ1-4	TRBV6-5	NA	CASSYSGGRRNEKLFF	TGTGCCAGCAGTTACTCGGGGGGGAGGAGGAACGAAAAACTGTTTTTT
NA	TRBJ1-1	TRBV6-5	NA	CASRRVGTTEAFF	TGTGCCAGCAGAAGGGTAGGGACGACTGAAGCTTTCTTT
few	TRBJ2-3	TRBV15	TRBD2	CATSRDVQRGGRWATQYF	TGTGCCACCAGCAGAGATGTCCAGCGGGGGGGCCGGTGGGCTACGCAGTATTTT
many	TRBJ2-5	TRBV27	TRBD1	CASSSKPGTGGETQYF	TGTGCCAGCAGTTCGAAACCCGGGACAGGGGGAGAGACCCAGTACTTC
NA	TRBJ1-1	TRBV30	NA	CAWGQLNTEAFF	TGTGCCTGGGGCCAGTTGAACACTGAAGCTTTCTTT
NA	TRBJ2-7	TRBV2	NA	CASRPQGYEQYF	TGTGCCAGCAGGCCCCAGGGGTACGAGCAGTACTTC
NA	TRBJ2-5	TRBV19	TRBD1	CASSTGTGHQETQYF	TGTGCCAGTAGTACCGGGACAGGGCACCAAGAGACCCAGTACTTC
NA	TRBJ1-2	TRBV29-1	TRBD1	CSVDQDIGTGSGGYTF	TGCAGCGTCGACCAAGATATCGGGACAGGGTCTGGCGGCTACACCTTC
NA	TRBJ2-2	TRBV27	NA	CASSLGRTRAGELFF	TGTGCCAGCAGTTTGGGAAGGACCCGCGCCGGGGAGCTGTTTTTT
NA	TRBJ1-5	TRBV25-1	NA	CASSELNRVSNQPQHF	TGTGCCAGCAGTGAATTAAACAGGGTGAGCAATCAGCCCCAGCATTTT
NA	TRBJ1-5	TRBV6-5	NA	CASRPPASNQPQHF	TGTGCCAGCAGGCCGCCAGCTAGCAATCAGCCCCAGCATTTT
NA	TRBJ1-1	TRBV6-1	NA	CASHPHGQLNTEAFF	TGTGCCAGCCATCCTCACGGACAGTTGAACACTGAAGCTTTCTTT
few	TRBJ1-1	TRBV30	NA	CAWLQLNTEAFF	TGTGCCTGGCTACAGTTGAACACTGAAGCTTTCTTT
NA	TRBJ1-2	TRBV30	NA	CAWAPETAYGYTF	TGTGCCTGGGCGCCGGAGACAGCTTATGGCTACACCTTC
NA	TRBJ1-5	TRBV30	TRBD1	CAWSEQGEQPQHF	TGTGCCTGGAGTGAACAGGGGGAACAGCCCCAGCATTTT
NA	TRBJ1-2	TRBV30	NA	CAWSEGRPYGYTF	TGTGCCTGGAGTGAGGGCAGACCGTATGGCTACACCTTC
NA	TRBJ1-3	TRBV5-1	NA	CASSPRSSGNTIYF	TGCGCCAGCAGCCCACGGAGCTCTGGAAACACCATATATTTT
few	TRBJ1-4	TRBV6-5	TRBD1	CASRPGQANEKLFF	TGTGCCAGCAGACCGGGACAGGCCAATGAAAAACTGTTTTTT
NA	TRBJ1-5	TRBV2	NA	CASSGGGGNQPQHF	TGTGCCAGCAGTGGGGGGGGCGGAAATCAGCCCCAGCATTTT
NA	TRBJ2-1	TRBV30	NA	CAWSQGLYSYNEQFF	TGTGCCTGGAGTCAGGGACTCTATAGCTACAATGAGCAGTTCTTC
NA	TRBJ1-2	TRBV6-5	TRBD1	CASRFRQGSYTF	TGTGCCAGCAGATTCCGACAGGGCAGCTACACCTTC
NA	TRBJ2-2	TRBV18	NA	CASSTRTGELFF	TGTGCCAGCTCCACCCGGACCGGGGAGCTGTTTTTT
many	TRBJ1-5	TRBV2	NA	CASSKAGGARQPQHF	TGTGCCAGCAGTAAGGCTGGGGGGGCAAGGCAGCCCCAGCATTTT
few	TRBJ1-1	TRBV29-1	NA	CSVGRGVHTEAFF	TGCAGCGTTGGCCGGGGGGTCCACACTGAAGCTTTCTTT
NA	TRBJ1-2	TRBV5-1	NA	CASSFLQNYGYTF	TGCGCCAGCAGCTTCTTACAGAACTATGGCTACACCTTC
NA	TRBJ2-7	TRBV30	TRBD1	CAGTEGTGSYEQYF	TGTGCGGGCACCGAGGGGACAGGGTCCTACGAGCAGTACTTC
NA	TRBJ2-5	TRBV27	NA	CASSFRGETQYF	TGTGCCAGCAGTTTTAGAGGAGAGACCCAGTACTTC
NA	TRBJ2-6	TRBV5-1	NA	CASSLVEGSGANVLTF	TGCGCCAGCAGCTTGGTGGAGGGGTCTGGGGCCAACGTCCTGACTTTC
NA	TRBJ2-5	TRBV25-1	NA	CASSESPHPGAGETQYF	TGTGCCAGCAGTGAATCCCCTCATCCAGGGGCGGGAGAGACCCAGTACTTC
NA	TRBJ2-5	TRBV5-6	NA	CASSLGHPSETQYF	TGTGCCAGCAGCCTTGGACACCCCAGCGAGACCCAGTACTTC
NA	TRBJ1-1	TRBV29-1	NA	CSPRGMPNTEAFF	TGCAGCCCCCGAGGGATGCCGAACACTGAAGCTTTCTTT
few	TRBJ1-6	TRBV6-1	NA	CASSGGLYNSPLHF	TGTGCCAGCAGTGGCGGCCTCTATAATTCACCCCTCCACTTT
few	TRBJ2-1	TRBV19	TRBD1	CASRRGQHNEQFF	TGTGCCAGCCGCCGGGGACAGCACAATGAGCAGTTCTTC